This T cell receptor (beta chain) was documented in a study of a mutant IDH1 vaccine in newly diagnosed glioma. Study context: In weeks 1, 3, 5, 7, 11, 15, 19 and 23, patients were vaccinated. Earlier therapy was either radiotherapy, temozolomide, or both, and most got both. Treated patients, averaging around 40 years, were 62.5% male and approximately 38% female. In some groups vaccination began 4-6 weeks post-radiotherapy; others received it with temozolomide.

About this clone: What it binds is not known.

TCRdb's copy holds only in-frame clones and misses some; the assay was immunoSEQ multiplex PCR. This sample has around 78,000 clones, with over 75% found just once. Stated time point: week 23, last vaccination. The study gave 300 ug of mutant IDH1 20-mer peptide per vaccine dose, with topical imiquimod. V lost 2 bases and J 4 bases, leaving 7 bases between the germline ends. The CDR3 has 13 amino acids. Germline V gene lookup returns CDR1 KGHSH and CDR2 LQKENI. The specimen comprised PBMCs, sampled from a glioma patient whose treatment included an IDH1 peptide vaccine. The chain is built from TRBV18 and TRBJ2-3; D unclear. This TCR was sampled from a man aged 25-45 years with glioma. Some clones in this sample may be carry-over from other donors' samples. CDR3 nucleotides: TGTGCCAGCTCACCAAACCGAGCAGATACGCAGTATTTT. Its translation: CASSPNRADTQYF.